This T cell receptor beta chain was identified in a study of blood T cell repertoires in COVID-19. At the level of the study: Researchers got acute and convalescent COVID-19 samples from the United States, Italy and Spain. From T cells, B-cell-depleted T cells, or PBMCs came the material, which was cDNA or gDNA.

The germline V and J ends were trimmed by 0 bases and 10 bases, with 15 bases remaining between them. This CDR3 is built from 14 residues. CDR1 is LNHNV, CDR2 YYDKDF, per germline (reference sequence). Per the original methods: It was from reference gene primer amplification that nucleated cell counts were estimated. Using immunoSEQ multiplex PCR, the repertoire was profiled, and TCRdb retains in-frame clones only, with some absent. V and J calls and clone size are given by that table; D and trimming were obtained from the DNA. The table has about 180,000 clones, 86% seen once. The rearrangement links TRBV15 to TRBJ1-2; D not certain. The receptor's source is a woman aged 25 to 39 with active or convalescent COVID-19. Sequences were obtained from peripheral blood. Here the CDR3 DNA reads TGTGCCACCAGCAGAGATCGCGGGAAGGTCTTCTACACCTTC. This gives the protein CATSRDRGKVFYTF.